These 22 T cell receptor beta chains share one sample of origin, sequenced in a study of blood T cell repertoires in COVID-19. TCRdb's table, derived via immunoSEQ multiplex PCR, lists solely in-frame clones and lacks some. The sample holds more than 250,000 clones, roughly 80% seen once. Sequenced: PBMCs or T cells enriched from blood (not recorded which). These receptors originate from a man between 35 and 55 years old who had been exposed to COVID-19.

Only one count was recorded for this clone. The chain recombines TRBV18 with TRBJ2-7; D might be TRBD1 (5 bases). The V end was cut by 2 bases, the J end by 2 bases, with 16 bases between. CDR1 is KGHSH, CDR2 LQKENI, per germline. The CDR3 has 16 residues. This CDR3 is CASSPTAGSFAYEQYF. The DNA of the CDR3 is TGTGCCAGCTCACCAACGGCAGGGTCGTTCGCCTACGAGCAGTACTTC.

This clone appeared once. V usage is TRBV9 and J usage is TRBJ1-2; D remains ambiguous. The germline V gene has CDR1 SGDLS and CDR2 YYNGEE. This CDR3 contains 13 residues. Trimming left V 1 base short and J 4 bases short, with 8 bases between. As DNA, the CDR3 is TGTGCCAGCAGCGTATCGAGAGGCTATGGCTACACCTTC. Its protein is CASSVSRGYGYTF.

DNA for the CDR3: TGTGCCAGCAGCTTATCTAGCGGGTTGTATGGCAATGAGCAGTTCTTC. Translating gives CASSLSSGLYGNEQFF. The chain recombines TRBV7-9 with TRBJ2-1; 8 bases align to TRBD2. This CDR3 has 16 residues. V shed 2 bases, J shed 6 bases, and the junction held 9 bases outside the gene matches. Per the germline V gene, CDR1 is SEHNR and CDR2 is FQNEAQ (reference sequence).

This chain uses TRBV6-5 with TRBJ1-2, with D uncertain. The V end lost 2 bases, the J end lost 8 bases, and 12 bases lay between the germline ends. The germline CDR1 and CDR2 sequences are MNHEY and SVGAGI. This CDR3 has 13 amino acids. The CDR3 bases are TGTGCCAGCAGTTACGTGGGCAATACGGGCTACACCTTC. Residues: CASSYVGNTGYTF.

In DNA form, the CDR3 reads TGTGCCAGCAGCCAAGGGACTAGCGGGAGCGAGCAGTACTTC. It yields the protein CASSQGTSGSEQYF. The rearrangement uses TRBV3-1 (or the pseudogene TRBV3-2) and TRBJ2-7; 13 nucleotides line up with TRBD2. The CDR3 covers 14 residues. J was trimmed by 6 bases and V by 1 base; bases with no gene match: 0. Germline values: CDR1 LGHDT, CDR2 YNNKEL (reference sequence).

V is TRBV7-9 and J is TRBJ1-1, with D uncertain. The CDR3 has 16 amino acids. V lost 3 bases and J lost 0, with 14 bases in between. Germline V CDR1 and CDR2: SEHNR, FQNEAQ (reference sequence). The CDR3 loop is CASSFQGRFVNTEAFF. CDR3 DNA: TGTGCCAGCAGCTTTCAAGGCAGGTTTGTGAACACTGAAGCTTTCTTT.

This clone was detected once. The rearrangement joins TRBV5-6 to TRBJ1-2, with D perhaps matching TRBD1 (6 bases). Germline CDR1 and CDR2: SGHDT and YYEEEE. The V end was cut by 4 bases, the J end by 5 bases, with 21 bases between. The CDR3 loop spans 16 amino acids. The CDR3 sequence: CASSPPGGLTRYGYTF. The DNA of the CDR3 is TGTGCCAGCAGCCCGCCGGGGGGGCTGACGAGGTATGGCTACACCTTC.

The gene calls are TRBV2 and TRBJ1-5; the D is unclear. Germline CDR1 is SNHLY and CDR2 is FYNNEI. Trimming took off 7 bases at V and 7 bases at J, with 11 bases between the two ends. This CDR3 is 12 amino acids long. CDR3 region: CASNPTGQPQHF. DNA for the CDR3: TGTGCCAGCAACCCAACGGGGCAGCCCCAGCATTTT.

CDR3 residues: CASNRRALDNEQFF. Here the CDR3 DNA reads TGTGCCAGTAACCGGAGGGCCCTCGACAATGAGCAGTTCTTC. The rearrangement links TRBV19 to TRBJ2-1; a weak D match, TRBD2 (6 bases). Trimming left V 7 bases short and J 5 bases short, with 15 bases between. The CDR3 has 14 residues. CDR1 is LNHDA, CDR2 SQIVND, per germline (reference sequence).

The V call is TRBV30, the J call TRBJ1-1; possible D gene TRBD1, 5 bases. The germline V and J ends were trimmed by 5 bases and 1 base, with 11 bases remaining between them. This CDR3 spans 13 amino acids. Germline V gene data show CDR1 as GTSNPN and CDR2 as SVGIG (reference sequence). As DNA, the CDR3 is TGTGCCTGGGGTAGGGGAGGGAACACTGAAGCTTTCTTT. This encodes CAWGRGGNTEAFF.

The rearrangement links TRBV5-1 to TRBJ1-5; unclear D gene. Looked up from germline, CDR1 is SGHRS and CDR2 is YFSETQ. The CDR3 runs to 14 residues. The V and J ends lost 2 bases and 0 bases respectively, with 6 bases between them. The DNA for the CDR3 is TGCGCCAGCAGCTTAAGCTATAGCAATCAGCCCCAGCATTTT. Encoded protein: CASSLSYSNQPQHF.

This clone has just one count. The chain is built from TRBV9 and TRBJ1-5, with D perhaps TRBD1 (5 bases). The V gene lost 4 bases and the J gene lost 11 bases, with 19 bases spanning the gap. CDR1 and CDR2 (germline): SGDLS, YYNGEE. This CDR3 has 14 residues. For the CDR3, the DNA is TGTGCCAGCAGCCCCTCTGTTATCACGGGGGCCCAGCATTTT. It codes for CASSPSVITGAQHF. The full variable domain, its missing parts supplied by reference TRBV9 and TRBJ1-5, is DSGVTQTPKHLITATGQRVTLRCSPRSGDLSVYWYQQSLDQGLQFLIQYYNGEERAKGNILERFSAQQFPDLHSELNLSSLELGDSALYFCASSPSVITGAQHFGDGTRLSIL.

This chain joins TRBV2 and TRBJ2-6; D is undetermined. V gave up 3 bases and J gave up 0 bases, with 6 bases separating them. Germline assignment: CDR1 SNHLY and CDR2 FYNNEI. The CDR3 has 15 residues. This chain's CDR3 is CASSESFSGANVLTF. In nucleotides, the CDR3 is TGTGCCAGCAGTGAGAGTTTCTCTGGGGCCAACGTCCTGACTTTC.

This clone appeared a few times. The chain links TRBV9 to TRBJ2-1; TRBD2 aligns across 8 bases. Germline-derived CDR1 and CDR2 are SGDLS and YYNGEE. The CDR3 is made up of 15 amino acids. Trimming removed 3 bases from V and 8 bases from J; junction bases left unmatched: 10. CDR3 nucleotides: TGTGCCAGCAGCGCGATAGCGGGGAGGGTTGATGAGCAGTTCTTC. This sequence encodes CASSAIAGRVDEQFF.

The chain employs TRBV11-2 and TRBJ2-3, with 10 bases that match TRBD2. V lost 5 bases to trimming and J lost 0 bases; unmatched junction nucleotides: 8. The CDR3 extends over 17 amino acids. Germline V gene lookup returns CDR1 SGHAT and CDR2 FQNNGV. Here the CDR3 DNA reads TGTGCCAGCAGCCGAGGGCTAGCGGGAGCAAGCACAGATACGCAGTATTTT. Protein product: CASSRGLAGASTDTQYF.

This clone was seen only a few times. The rearrangement joins TRBV9 to TRBJ2-7; 11 bases map to TRBD2. The CDR3 runs 15 residues. Losses at the gene ends were 4 bases for V and 7 bases for J; bases not matched to a gene: 10. In germline, CDR1 is SGDLS, CDR2 YYNGEE. The CDR3: CASSPQLAGVGEQYF. As DNA, the CDR3 is TGTGCCAGCAGCCCCCAACTAGCGGGAGTGGGGGAGCAGTACTTC. Using reference TRBV9 and TRBJ2-7 for the parts outside the CDR3, the full variable domain is DSGVTQTPKHLITATGQRVTLRCSPRSGDLSVYWYQQSLDQGLQFLIQYYNGEERAKGNILERFSAQQFPDLHSELNLSSLELGDSALYFCASSPQLAGVGEQYFGPGTRLTVT.

The chain uses TRBV24-1 and TRBJ1-2, with TRBD1 identical over 9 bases. The junction had 14 bases not matched to a gene; V was cut back by 2 bases and J by 8 bases. The germline gives CDR1 KGHDR, CDR2 SFDVKD. CDR3 length: 17 residues. The CDR3 sequence is CATSDSTGTGKNAGYTF. DNA for the CDR3: TGTGCCACCAGTGATTCCACCGGGACAGGGAAAAACGCGGGCTACACCTTC.

The chain combines TRBV7-9 with TRBJ1-4, with TRBD1 matching over 10 bases. The V segment lost 5 bases and the J segment 7 bases; nucleotides outside the gene matches: 10. The CDR3 runs 16 residues. Germline CDR1 reads SEHNR; CDR2 reads FQNEAQ (reference sequence). CDR3 coding DNA: TGTGCCAGCAGCCTCCTGACAGGGGGCGGGGGTGAAAAACTGTTTTTT. Translation: CASSLLTGGGGEKLFF.

The chain is built from TRBV25-1 and TRBJ1-1; 9 bases fit TRBD1. Germline CDR1 is MGHDK and CDR2 is SYGVNS. The CDR3 covers 15 residues. After removal of 3 bases from V and 3 bases from J, the junction contained 5 bases not matched to a gene. The CDR3 loop reads CASSEGTGTYTEAFF. For the CDR3, the DNA is TGTGCCAGCAGTGAGGGGACAGGGACGTACACTGAAGCTTTCTTT. The variable domain in full, with the rest retrieved from reference TRBV25-1 and TRBJ1-1, is EADIYQTPRYLVIGTGKKITLECSQTMGHDKMYWYQQDPGMELHLIHYSYGVNSTEKGDLSSESTVSRIRTEHFPLTLESARPSHTSQYLCASSEGTGTYTEAFFGQGTRLTVV.

V usage is TRBV27 and J usage is TRBJ2-1; TRBD2 might be the D (5 bases). Per germline, CDR1 MNHEY and CDR2 SMNVEV (reference sequence). V was pared by 3 bases and J by 3 bases, with 12 bases between. The CDR3 has 15 residues. The CDR3 sequence is CASSLSGRGYNEQFF. The CDR3 nucleotides read TGTGCCAGCAGTTTGTCGGGGAGAGGCTACAATGAGCAGTTCTTC.

This clone was counted a single time. The rearrangement uses TRBV3-1 (or the pseudogene TRBV3-2) and TRBJ1-1, with TRBD1 as a possible D gene (5 bases). Trimming shortened V by 5 bases and J by 6 bases, and 13 bases separated the two germline ends. The germline CDR1 and CDR2 sequences are LGHDT and YNNKEL (reference sequence). The CDR3 length is 13 residues. The CDR3 DNA reads as TGTGCCAGCAGCTCTCCGGCGGGGGCTGAAGCTTTCTTT. Protein product: CASSSPAGAEAFF.

J is TRBJ2-2 and V is TRBV10-3; D is ambiguous. V dropped 3 bases and J dropped 5 bases, with 19 bases sitting between them. Germline V gene lookup returns CDR1 ENHRY and CDR2 SYGVKD. CDR3 size: 17 residues. The CDR3 region has the DNA TGTGCCATCAGTGACCTTCTGACCACCGTGAGGACCGGGGAGCTGTTTTTT. This codes for CAISDLLTTVRTGELFF.